The present T cell receptor beta chain was sequenced within a study of blood T cell repertoires in COVID-19. V gave up 0 bases and J gave up 10 bases, with 13 bases separating them. Germline lookup yields CDR1 MNHEY and CDR2 SVGAGI. The CDR3 contains 14 residues. A few counts support this clone. Per the original data handling: Nucleated cell counts were estimated from reference gene primer amplification. Generated by immunoSEQ multiplex PCR, the TCRdb table keeps only in-frame clones and is missing some. V and J calls and clone size are those listed in that table; D and trimming were worked out from the DNA. There are 85,000 to 120,000 clones in the sample; 71% occur only once, and more than 0.8% lies in the top ten.

The chain recombines TRBV6-5 with TRBJ1-5; D might be TRBD1 (5 bases). The sample was peripheral blood. The TCR was taken from a human donor with acute or convalescent COVID-19. The donor label of this sample is uncertain. The CDR3: CASSYSQDHIPQHF. The CDR3 DNA sequence: TGTGCCAGCAGTTACTCACAGGATCACATACCCCAGCATTTT.